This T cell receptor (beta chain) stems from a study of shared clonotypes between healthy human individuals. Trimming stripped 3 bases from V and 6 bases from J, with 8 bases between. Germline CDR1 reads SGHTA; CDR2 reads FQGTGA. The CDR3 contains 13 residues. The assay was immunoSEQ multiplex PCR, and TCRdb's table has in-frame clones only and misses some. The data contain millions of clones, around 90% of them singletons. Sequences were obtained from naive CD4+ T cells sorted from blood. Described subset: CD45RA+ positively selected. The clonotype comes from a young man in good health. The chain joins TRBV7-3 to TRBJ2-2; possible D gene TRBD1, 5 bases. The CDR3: CASSFQGSGELFF. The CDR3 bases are TGTGCCAGCAGCTTCCAGGGATCCGGGGAGCTGTTTTTT.